This T cell receptor (beta chain) was sequenced for a study of cytomegalovirus exposure and HLA in healthy donors (TCRdb year 2017). Some background on the complete study: According to a later analysis, the roughly 130 validation repertoires were produced on the same platform as the 680 or so repertoires of the first cohort. To predict cytomegalovirus infection status, the study brought together high-throughput TCR immunosequencing, statistical association of individual TCRs with disease status, and machine learning. The study aimed to test whether signatures of past pathogen exposure could be identified by cataloging public T cell receptors. In addition to the first cohort of around 670 subjects, a separate validation cohort of some 120 different subjects was used.

Separate from the approximately 730-subject first cohort, the validation cohort of 90 to 150 subjects was the group to which the donors belonged. The germline V gene (reference sequence) sets CDR1 to LNHDA and CDR2 to SQIVND. The germline V and J ends show losses of 5 bases and 9 bases respectively, and no gene match explains 12 bases of the junction. The CDR3, from cysteine to phenylalanine, totals 15 residues. Of all the DNA, just the CDR3 is kept, 45 bases in frame from base 1. This clone was counted once. Its antigen remains undetermined. Nothing much larger sits one base from this clone, and base qualities are not available. Summary of the overall study and its limitations: In vitro tests confirmed that a few of the cytomegalovirus-associated TCR beta chains recognize cytomegalovirus antigens. The validation cohort had no HLA typing available for a later analysis, so co-occurrence within that cohort was assessed over all 130 or so repertoires. Most TCR sequences were seen in very few donors, while some public TCRs were found in many individuals. In the study, some 160 TCR beta chains were listed as associated with cytomegalovirus. According to the authors, the approach could potentially be generalized to other disease states and immunological phenotypes. In both the original and validation cohorts, the classifier was reported to diagnose cytomegalovirus status with high specificity and sensitivity. Of the cluster scores, 94% were above 0 in a later analysis, which found that TCRs clustered in the first cohort also tended to co-occur in the 130 or so validation repertoires.

Library preparation used the immunoSEQ multiplex PCR assay. The original methods were these. A statistical classification framework was built for diagnosing cytomegalovirus status from the catalog of TCR beta chain sequences. TCRdb carries this immuneACCESS record with in-frame sequences only. Its versions omit some clonotypes, under half of them owing to an unresolved V gene in the studies checked, with the rest unexplained. The DNA was the basis for D and trimming; V, J and clone size are from that table. This sample has 150,000 to 200,000 clones in its table, and 86% of those were observed once. Approximately 7.7% of the sample lies in the top ten.

This chain is built from TRBV19 and TRBJ1-1; 10 of the junction bases match TRBD1. The specimen was PBMCs. The sequence derives from a man aged 25 to 45 in good health and CMV-seropositive. The CDR3 amino acid sequence is: CASSDPRTGGLQAFF. The nucleotide sequence reads TGTGCCAGTAGTGACCCGCGGACAGGGGGACTACAAGCTTTCTTT.